Listed below are T cell receptor beta chains from one sample, sequenced in a study of cytomegalovirus exposure and HLA in healthy donors. Produced via immunoSEQ multiplex PCR; TCRdb's table is partial and in-frame only. The repertoire holds about 140,000 clones, with roughly 75% as singletons. What was sequenced was PBMCs. These receptor sequences come from a man aged 25-45 years in good health. CDR3s include the opening cysteine and the closing phenylalanine or tryptophan. Each record gives: clone size, V gene, D gene, J gene, CDR3 DNA, CDR3 protein. The D gene is left open where the match is weak. Only some rows state a clone size, as once, few, many or a class for expanded clones.

.	TRBV5-1	TRBD2	TRBJ2-1	TGCGCCAGCAGTGGCGGGAGGCTCTCCTACAATGAGCAGTTCTTC	CASSGGRLSYNEQFF
.	TRBV15	.	TRBJ1-2	TGTGCCACCAGTGCCGCTGGGGGGGGGAGTCTCGATGGCTACACCTTC	CATSAAGGGSLDGYTF
.	TRBV30	.	TRBJ2-5	TGTGCCTGGAGTGGCGGAAGGGCGGTTCGGGAGCAGTACTTC	CAWSGGRAVREQYF
.	TRBV9	TRBD2	TRBJ2-7	TGTGCCAGCAGCGTCCGGCCTAGCGGTGGAGAGCAGTACTTC	CASSVRPSGGEQYF
.	TRBV6-4	TRBD2	TRBJ2-3	TGTGCCAGCAGTGACGGGACTAGCGTCACAGATACGCAGTATTTT	CASSDGTSVTDTQYF
.	TRBV7-9	.	TRBJ1-1	TGTTCCAGCAGCACAGGGATAACTGAAGCTTTCTTT	CSSSTGITEAFF
.	TRBV21-1	.	TRBJ2-7	TGTGCCAGCAGCAAAGCGGGCCGAACGGTACGCGGGAGCTTCACCTACGAGCAGTACTTC	CASSKAGRTVRGSFTYEQYF
.	TRBV7-2	TRBD1	TRBJ1-5	TGTGCCAGCAGCCCAGATACAGGGGCTTATAGCAATCAGCCCCAGCATTTT	CASSPDTGAYSNQPQHF
.	TRBV29-1	.	TRBJ1-5	TGCAGCGCCATGGGCCTCCAGGGTCAGCCCCAGCATTTT	CSAMGLQGQPQHF
.	TRBV5-8	TRBD2	TRBJ2-1	TGTGCCAGCAGCCCAAACAAGCGAGCGGGAGGGCCTCTCCATGAGCAGTTCTTC	CASSPNKRAGGPLHEQFF
.	TRBV7-2	.	TRBJ2-7	TGTGCCAGCAGCTCCCCCTCCTACGAGCAGTACTTC	CASSSPSYEQYF
.	TRBV10-3	.	TRBJ2-7	TGTGCCGCCTCAGGGGGGATGGGGTACGAGCAGTACTTC	CAASGGMGYEQYF
.	TRBV15	TRBD2	TRBJ2-1	TGTGCCACCAGCAGAGCAGGGTTTACTAGCGGGAGTGGCAATGAGCAGTTCTTC	CATSRAGFTSGSGNEQFF
.	TRBV11-2	TRBD1	TRBJ1-1	TGTGCCAGCAGCTTAGATCGTACGAGGGGGCTTGGAGCTTTCTTT	CASSLDRTRGLGAFF
.	TRBV25-1	.	TRBJ2-7	TGTGCCAGCACCGCCGGGGGCTACGAGCAGTACTTC	CASTAGGYEQYF
once	TRBV12-5	TRBD2	TRBJ2-5	TGTGCTAGTGGGGGGGCCGCGGGGCGGGAGGGCCTAGAGACCCAGTACTTC	CASGGAAGREGLETQYF
.	TRBV5-1	TRBD1	TRBJ1-5	TGCGCCAGCAGCTTGGATGGGACAGGGAGCAATCAGCCCCAGCATTTT	CASSLDGTGSNQPQHF
.	TRBV27	.	TRBJ2-5	TGTGCCAGCACCCCTGCCGCGGGATTAGGAGAGACCCAGTACTTC	CASTPAAGLGETQYF
.	TRBV11-2	.	TRBJ2-3	TGTGCCAGCAGCAGAGGACTCCCTCTGGGAACAGATACGCAGTATTTT	CASSRGLPLGTDTQYF
few	TRBV28	TRBD1	TRBJ1-1	TGTGCCAGCAGTTATACCGGGACAGGGGTTGAAGCTTTCTTT	CASSYTGTGVEAFF
.	TRBV7-8	TRBD1	TRBJ1-4	TGTGCCAGCAGCCTGCGACAGGGGTTGGTGACTAATGAAAAACTGTTTTTT	CASSLRQGLVTNEKLFF
.	TRBV4-3	TRBD2	TRBJ2-1	TGCGCCAGCAGCCAAGTAATAGCGGGAAACAATGAGCAGTTCTTC	CASSQVIAGNNEQFF
once	TRBV13	.	TRBJ1-1	TGTGCCAGCAGCTTAGGACACTCGAGGACTGAAGCTTTCTTT	CASSLGHSRTEAFF
few	TRBV6-4	TRBD2	TRBJ2-1	TGTGCCAGCAGTGGAACTAGCGGGAGCTCCAATGAGCAGTTCTTC	CASSGTSGSSNEQFF
.	TRBV18	TRBD1	TRBJ2-3	TGTGCCAGCTCACGCACCGGGACAGGGTTTTCAGATACGCAGTATTTT	CASSRTGTGFSDTQYF
.	TRBV6-1	.	TRBJ1-4	TGTGCCAGCAGTGAAGATCCGGGGCAGGGGAATGAAAAACTGTTTTTT	CASSEDPGQGNEKLFF
.	TRBV7-6	.	TRBJ1-2	TGTGCCAGCAGCTTAGGTCCGGGAGGCGACCGATTACGGGGCTACACCTTC	CASSLGPGGDRLRGYTF
.	TRBV4-1	TRBD2	TRBJ2-1	TGCGCCAGCAGCCAAGACCTAGCGGGAGGGATTGAGCAGTTCTTC	CASSQDLAGGIEQFF
.	TRBV7-9	.	TRBJ2-5	TGTTCCAGCAGCTTATCTAGCGGTAGGGGGGAGACCCAGTACTTC	CSSSLSSGRGETQYF
.	TRBV9	.	TRBJ1-4	TGTGCCAGCAGCGTACAGGCAACTAATGAAAAACTGTTTTTT	CASSVQATNEKLFF
.	TRBV15	.	TRBJ2-5	TGTGCCACCAGCAGAGATGGGCCGTACGAGACCCAGTACTTC	CATSRDGPYETQYF
.	TRBV2	.	TRBJ2-5	TGTGCCAGCAGTTCCGGGAGCCAGACCCAGTACTTC	CASSSGSQTQYF
.	TRBV15	TRBD1	TRBJ1-1	TGTGCCACCAGCAGGGGACAGGGGGCGAACACTGAAGCTTTCTTT	CATSRGQGANTEAFF
.	TRBV2	.	TRBJ2-7	TGTGCCAGCAGTGAACAGGCGATTTCCTACGAGCAGTACTTC	CASSEQAISYEQYF
.	TRBV27	.	TRBJ1-1	TGTGCCAGCAGTTTATTAGGGGTCACTGAAGCTTTCTTT	CASSLLGVTEAFF
.	TRBV7-9	.	TRBJ2-7	TGTGCCAGCAGCTTAATGGCGGGGAGAGGCTACGAGCAGTACTTC	CASSLMAGRGYEQYF
once	TRBV7-2	TRBD2	TRBJ2-7	TGTGCCAGCAGCGCGACCGGGACTAGCACCCTCTACGAGCAGTACTTC	CASSATGTSTLYEQYF
.	TRBV19	.	TRBJ1-5	TGTGCCAGTAGTATCCAGGGGTATCAGCCCCAGCATTTT	CASSIQGYQPQHF
.	TRBV7-7	TRBD1	TRBJ2-2	TGTGCCAGCAGCCCCGGACAGGGCCGGACCGGGGAGCTGTTTTTT	CASSPGQGRTGELFF
.	TRBV27	TRBD2	TRBJ2-3	TGTGCCAGCAGTTTATATGGGGGACTAGCGGGAGGCAGCACAGATACGCAGTATTTT	CASSLYGGLAGGSTDTQYF
once	TRBV12-5	.	TRBJ2-5	TGTGCTAGTGGACCCCCCACAGGGCTGCAAGAGACCCAGTACTTC	CASGPPTGLQETQYF
.	TRBV10-3	.	TRBJ2-3	TGTGCCATCAGTCGCGGGGCTAGCACAGATACGCAGTATTTT	CAISRGASTDTQYF
few	TRBV7-2	TRBD2	TRBJ2-3	TGTGCCAGCAGTGCAGGCGGGAGGGGGGGAACGCAGTATTTT	CASSAGGRGGTQYF
once	TRBV6-8	TRBD1	TRBJ1-2	TGTGCCAGCAGTTCCCTCACAGGGGAGGTCATTGGCTACACCTTC	CASSSLTGEVIGYTF
.	TRBV6-1	TRBD1	TRBJ1-2	TGTGCCAGCAGTGAAGCGGGGAGCGGGGACAGGGGCGGTCACACCTTC	CASSEAGSGDRGGHTF
.	TRBV7-7	.	TRBJ2-1	TGTGCTAGCAGCCCCTCGGGGGTCTTGGGCAATGAGCAGTTCTTC	CASSPSGVLGNEQFF
.	TRBV7-9	.	TRBJ2-7	TGTGCCAGCAGCGAGCCCGGGACACTCAGCTCCTACGAGCAGTACTTC	CASSEPGTLSSYEQYF
few	TRBV7-3	TRBD1	TRBJ1-5	TGTGCCAGCAGCCCACAGGGGGGTCAGCCCCAGCATTTT	CASSPQGGQPQHF
few	TRBV21-1	.	TRBJ1-1	TGTGCCAGCGTAAAGGGGGCGCGGGACACTGAAGCTTTCTTT	CASVKGARDTEAFF
.	TRBV5-1	TRBD1	TRBJ1-1	TGCGCCAGCAGCTTGATAGGGACAGGGGGCGCTGGGACTGAAGCTTTCTTT	CASSLIGTGGAGTEAFF
few	TRBV7-2	.	TRBJ2-3	TGTGCCAGCAGCTTAGCGGCGCGGGCAGATACGCAGTATTTT	CASSLAARADTQYF
few	TRBV7-7	TRBD1	TRBJ2-5	TGTGCTAGCAGCCCTACTGACAGGGGAGAGACCCAGTACTTC	CASSPTDRGETQYF
.	TRBV5-1	.	TRBJ1-5	TGCGCCAGCAGCTTGTGGCCGGGACAGCCCCAGCATTTT	CASSLWPGQPQHF
.	TRBV27	TRBD1	TRBJ1-1	TGTGCCAGCAGTTTGGGTCCCCCCGGGACAGGGTTGAACACTGAAGCTTTCTTT	CASSLGPPGTGLNTEAFF
once	TRBV15	TRBD1	TRBJ1-3	TGTGCCACCAGCATGGGAGCCGGGACAGGGCGCACCATATATTTT	CATSMGAGTGRTIYF